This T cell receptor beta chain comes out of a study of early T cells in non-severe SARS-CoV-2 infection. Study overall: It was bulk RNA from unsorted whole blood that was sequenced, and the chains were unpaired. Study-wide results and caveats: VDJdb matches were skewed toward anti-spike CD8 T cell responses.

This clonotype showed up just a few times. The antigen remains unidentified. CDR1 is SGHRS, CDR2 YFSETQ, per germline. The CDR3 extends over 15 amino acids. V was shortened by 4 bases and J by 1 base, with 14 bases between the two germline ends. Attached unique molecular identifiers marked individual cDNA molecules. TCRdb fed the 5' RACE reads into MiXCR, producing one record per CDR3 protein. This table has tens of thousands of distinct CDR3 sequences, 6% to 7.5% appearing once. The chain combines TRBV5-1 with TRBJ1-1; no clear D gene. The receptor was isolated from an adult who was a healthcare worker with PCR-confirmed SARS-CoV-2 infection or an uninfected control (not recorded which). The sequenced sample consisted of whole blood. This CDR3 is CASSAEGVPNTEAFF. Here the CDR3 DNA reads TGCGCCAGCAGCGCGGAAGGCGTCCCGAACACTGAAGCTTTCTTT. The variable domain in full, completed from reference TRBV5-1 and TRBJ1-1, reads KAGVTQTPRYLIKTRGQQVTLSCSPISGHRSVSWYQQTPGQGLQFLFEYFSETQRNKGNFPGRFSGRQFSNSRSEMNVSTLELGDSALYLCASSAEGVPNTEAFFGQGTRLTVV.